Listed here are 9 T cell receptor beta chains from one sample, sequenced in a study of blood T cells in healthy people across ages. Combining a sample-barcoded 5' primer with a J-beta primer mix, a second PCR ran for 7 to 11 cycles. TCRdb independently ran MiXCR on the 5' RACE reads; one entry per CDR3 protein. The data show about 1.8 million distinct CDR3 sequences, approximately 50% seen once. Material: blood. These receptors came from a woman in her forties in good health.

V and J are TRBV27 and TRBJ2-3, with a weak D call TRBD1 (5 bases). The germline V gene has CDR1 MNHEY and CDR2 SMNVEV (reference sequence). Between the trimmed V and J ends, which lost 3 bases and 3 bases, there was a span of 22 bases. The CDR3 loop spans 18 amino acids. In DNA form, the CDR3 reads TGTGCCAGCAGTTTCATATCCGTGACAGCTATGGGGACAGATACGCAGTATTTT. It codes for CASSFISVTAMGTDTQYF.

The chain recombines TRBV5-4 with TRBJ2-5; a possible D gene is TRBD2 (6 bases). CDR1 and CDR2 (germline): SGHNT, YYREEE (reference sequence). Trimming shortened V by 4 bases and J by 1 base, and 11 bases separated the two germline ends. This CDR3 is 14 amino acids long. The chain's CDR3 is CASSIRESQETQYF. In DNA form, the CDR3 reads TGTGCCAGCAGCATCCGGGAGTCCCAAGAGACCCAGTACTTC.

V is TRBV10-1 and J is TRBJ2-5, with 7 bases identical to TRBD1. With the DNA end fitting TRBJ2-7 better, the J assignment may be wrong. The length of the CDR3 is 14 residues. Germline assignment: CDR1 WNHNN and CDR2 SYGVQD (reference sequence). The CDR3, as DNA: TGCGCCACGAAACAGGGGCAGGGTAGGGACGAGCAGTACTTC. This sequence encodes CATKQGQGRDEQYF.

This clonotype came up a few times. The chain has TRBV20-1 and TRBJ2-1; perhaps TRBD2 as D (6 bases). This CDR3 is built from 15 residues. Germline V CDR1 and CDR2: DFQATT, SNEGSKA (reference sequence). V was trimmed by 1 base and J by 6 bases, leaving 16 bases between them. Here the CDR3 reads CSARVLMGGGNEQFF. CDR3 DNA: TGCAGTGCTAGAGTCTTGATGGGGGGTGGCAATGAGCAGTTCTTC.

The chain combines TRBV28 with TRBJ2-7, with 8 positions matching TRBD2. The CDR3 spans 15 residues. J gave up 0 bases and V 6 bases, and 7 bases lay outside the gene matches. Germline CDR1 reads MDHEN; CDR2 reads SYDVKM. The CDR3 nucleotides are TGTGCCAGCAGGAGCGGGGGAACGAGCTCCTACGAGCAGTACTTC. It is translated as CASRSGGTSSYEQYF. Based on the CDR3 plus reference TRBV28 and TRBJ2-7, the full variable domain is DVKVTQSSRYLVKRTGEKVFLECVQDMDHENMFWYRQDPGLGLRLIYFSYDVKMKEKGDIPEGYSVSREKKERFSLILESASTNQTSMYLCASRSGGTSSYEQYFGPGTRLTVT.

This clonotype was seen only once. Its ends do not fully match the called genes, so a read error is possible. The genes are TRBV9 and TRBJ2-3; TRBD2 matches at 9 bases. Germline CDR1 reads SGDLS; CDR2 reads YYNGEE. This CDR3 contains 18 residues. The CDR3 nucleotides are TGTGCCAGCAGGGTAGGAGGGAGCGGGGGGCCTAGCACAGATACGCAGTATTTT. Protein sequence: CASRVGGSGGPSTDTQYF.

The chain employs TRBV20-1 and TRBJ2-3, with 14 bases that match TRBD2. Germline V gene lookup returns CDR1 DFQATT and CDR2 SNEGSKA (reference sequence). V gave up 1 base and J gave up 4 bases; unmatched junction bases: 4. The CDR3 totals 16 residues. CDR3 protein: CSARGLAGGLPDTQYF. DNA of the CDR3: TGCAGTGCTAGAGGACTAGCGGGGGGGCTTCCAGATACGCAGTATTTT.

V gene TRBV11-2 combines with J gene TRBJ2-3; TRBD2 matches at 9 bases. This CDR3 is 15 amino acids long. Germline lookup yields CDR1 SGHAT and CDR2 FQNNGV. Trimming at V came to 5 bases and at J to 6 bases, leaving 9 bases not matched to a gene. CDR3 region: CASSVSGGFSDTQYF. The CDR3 coding sequence is TGTGCCAGCAGCGTGAGCGGGGGGTTCTCCGATACGCAGTATTTT.

J is TRBJ2-5 and V is TRBV9; TRBD1 matches at 7 bases. V lost 0 bases to trimming and J lost 6 bases; unmatched junction nucleotides: 5. This CDR3 has 14 residues. Germline V gives CDR1 SGDLS, CDR2 YYNGEE. As DNA, the CDR3 is TGTGCCAGCAGCGTAGGGGGACAGCCCCAGACCCAGTACTTC. This gives the protein CASSVGGQPQTQYF.